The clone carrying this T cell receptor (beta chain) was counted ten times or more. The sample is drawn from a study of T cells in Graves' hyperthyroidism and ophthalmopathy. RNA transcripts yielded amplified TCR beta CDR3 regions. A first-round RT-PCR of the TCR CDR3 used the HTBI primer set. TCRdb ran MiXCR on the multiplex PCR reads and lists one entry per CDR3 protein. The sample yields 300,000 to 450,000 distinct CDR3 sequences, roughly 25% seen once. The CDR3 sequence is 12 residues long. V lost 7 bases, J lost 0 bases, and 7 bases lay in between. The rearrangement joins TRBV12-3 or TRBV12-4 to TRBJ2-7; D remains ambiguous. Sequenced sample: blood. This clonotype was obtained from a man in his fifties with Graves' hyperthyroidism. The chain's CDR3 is CASTRPSYEQYF. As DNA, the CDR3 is TGTGCCAGCACCCGGCCCTCCTACGAGCAGTACTTC.